Detailed here is one T cell receptor beta chain. This clone was counted a few times. The target of this receptor is not known. No qualities accompany the bases; no much larger clone lies one base away. These data come from a study of beta chain features in type 1 diabetes (dated by TCRdb to the late 2010s). Study-wide context: No differences in mean age, gender distribution, total cell number or subset yield were found between patients and healthy donors. Whereas all 28 donors provided naive and central memory subsets, regulatory and stem cell-like memory subsets were isolated from just 8 patients and about eight healthy donors. Across all samples, some 100,000,000 sorted cells were examined, and cell number per subset correlated strongly with RNA yield. In the study, TCRB repertoires of sorted circulating CD4+ T cell subsets from recently diagnosed type 1 diabetes patients were compared with those of matched healthy donors. The full study reports these points: At VDJ recombination sites, patients with type 1 diabetes made fewer insertions and deleted more nucleotides, a pattern implying thymic rearrangement abnormalities. Because cDNA rather than genomic DNA was sequenced, highly expressing activated cells could have been over-represented, although no difference in activation and CD3 levels was found between groups. Type 1 diabetes patients showed a moderate but significant shortening of TCRB CDR3 length in all four CD4+ subsets. The naive, central memory and regulatory TCRB repertoires appeared to resemble one another more closely among patients than among healthy donors. PCR might favor shorter templates, but patient and control samples were amplified and corrected together, so any skew would affect both groups equally. HLA sub-analyses involved small numbers of individuals, so any influence of HLA type on TCRB rearrangement remained unresolved.

The High Capacity cDNA Reverse Transcription Kit was used to reverse transcribe all of the isolated RNA, meaning that expressed TCRB transcripts were what got sequenced. Deep immunoSEQ sequencing was performed on naive, central memory and regulatory T cell samples, with an average of around 3.5 million total reads per sample. Sorted cells were lysed in RLT buffer and RNA was extracted with DNase-treated RNeasy Micro or Mini kits, depending on cell number. Each cell subset was processed separately to prevent cross-contamination, with patient and healthy donor samples processed together. Using the immunoSEQ multiplex PCR, TCRB sequences were amplified from cDNA into 87-bp fragments spanning the CDR3 region. Sequencing of the amplicons was performed on the Illumina HiSeq platform. The original pipeline was this. Synthetic template baselines were used to correct PCR bias computationally, reads within Hamming distance 2 were collapsed together, and singletons that could not be merged were discarded. Reads were aligned to IMGT to assign V, D and J genes, CDR3 length, and insertions or deletions at six rearrangement sites. Clonotype counts were normalized to sorted cell number within each subset before computing true diversity and Gini coefficients with the tcR R package. The overlap coefficient, calculated on TCRB nucleotide sequences, was used to measure repertoire sharing. Sourced from immuneACCESS, this table was stored by TCRdb with only in-frame sequences that have V and J called. A share of the clones is absent; for the studies checked, an unresolved V gene accounts for under half, and the remainder has no known explanation. V, J and clone size derive from that table, while D and trimming were established from the DNA sequence. The sample data list a few hundred thousand clones, and approximately 14% of these were observed just once. The ten largest clones take up 6.7% of the sample.

Each donor gave one peripheral blood draw, approximately 120 mL on average, collected into heparinised tubes. A BD FACSAria II and a panel including CD45RO, CCR7, CD25, CD127, CD95 and CD27 were used to sort naive, central memory, regulatory and stem cell-like memory CD4+ T cells. Every sorted population had a purity above 95%. PBMCs were isolated immediately by Lymphoprep density gradient centrifugation and stained directly without culture. To minimize batch effects, samples were stained and sorted in pairs, one healthy donor with one patient per experiment. The TCR was taken from a man aged 25-45 years in good health. The specimen sequenced was central memory CD4+ T cells from blood.

The DNA is TGTGCCAGCAGCTTTGGTCTTTTGGCGGGGGGCCTCCAAGAGACCCAGTACTTC. Its protein reads: CASSFGLLAGGLQETQYF. Recombination joined TRBV11-2 with TRBJ2-5; 8 of the junction bases match TRBD2. CDR1 and CDR2 are drawn from the germline V gene: SGHAT, FQNNGV. There are 18 amino acids in the CDR3, from cysteine to phenylalanine inclusive. Only the CDR3 region is kept as DNA, spanning 54 bases read in frame from base 1. V ends up 3 bases short and J 1 base short, with an unmatched junction base count of 13.